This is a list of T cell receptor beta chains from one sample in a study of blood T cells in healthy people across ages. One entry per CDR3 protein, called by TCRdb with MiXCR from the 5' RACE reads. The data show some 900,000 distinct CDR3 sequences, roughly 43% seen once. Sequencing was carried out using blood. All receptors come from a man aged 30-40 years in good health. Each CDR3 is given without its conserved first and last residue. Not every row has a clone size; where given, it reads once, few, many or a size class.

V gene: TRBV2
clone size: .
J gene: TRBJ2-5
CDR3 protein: ASSENRVKETQY

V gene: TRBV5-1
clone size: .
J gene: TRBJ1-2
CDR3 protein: ASSPTGGINYGYT

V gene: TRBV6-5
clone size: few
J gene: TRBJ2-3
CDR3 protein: ASSFTGTATDTQY

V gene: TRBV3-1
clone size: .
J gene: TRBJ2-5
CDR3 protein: ASSQGTGLKETQY

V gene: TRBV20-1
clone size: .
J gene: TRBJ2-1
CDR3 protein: SASERGGRNEQF

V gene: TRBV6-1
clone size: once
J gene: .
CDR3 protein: ASRTEKSGTGLSYNEQY

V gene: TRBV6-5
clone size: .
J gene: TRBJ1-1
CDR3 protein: ASSYSRQGALANTEAF

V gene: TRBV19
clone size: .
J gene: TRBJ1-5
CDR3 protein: ASSIAQGAGQPQH

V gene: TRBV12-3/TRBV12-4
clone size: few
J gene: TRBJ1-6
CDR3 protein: ASSLSGDNSPLH

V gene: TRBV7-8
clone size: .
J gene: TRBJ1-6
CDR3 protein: ASSLAKGPSPLH

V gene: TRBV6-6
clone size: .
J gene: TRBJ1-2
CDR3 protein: ASSYETASNYGYT

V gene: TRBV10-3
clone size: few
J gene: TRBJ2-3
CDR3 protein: AISPTGGGLSDTQY

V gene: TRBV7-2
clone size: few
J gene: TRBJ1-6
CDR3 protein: ASSFRRPRSDSPLH

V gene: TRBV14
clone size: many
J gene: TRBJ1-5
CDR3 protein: ASSQGGTSNQPQH

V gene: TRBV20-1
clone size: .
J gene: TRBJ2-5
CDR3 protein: SARAQTGGETQY

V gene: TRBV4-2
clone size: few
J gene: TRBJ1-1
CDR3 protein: ASSPDGLLNTEAF

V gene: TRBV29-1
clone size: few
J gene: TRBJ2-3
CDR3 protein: SVEVYWRGSTDTQY

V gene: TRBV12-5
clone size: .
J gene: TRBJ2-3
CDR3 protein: ASAIGGTDTQY

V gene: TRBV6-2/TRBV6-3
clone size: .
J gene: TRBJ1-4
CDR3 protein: ASSLEGQGMREKLF

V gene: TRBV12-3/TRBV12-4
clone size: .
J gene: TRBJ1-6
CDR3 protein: ASATGNSPLH

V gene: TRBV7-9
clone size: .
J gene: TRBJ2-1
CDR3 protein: ASTDPGSNNEQF

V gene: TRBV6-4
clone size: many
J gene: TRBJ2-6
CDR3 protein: ASSVTSGANVLT

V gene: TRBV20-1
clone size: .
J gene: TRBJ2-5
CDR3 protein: SAPHAGTHGETQY

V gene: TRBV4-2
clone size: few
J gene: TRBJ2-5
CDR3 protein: ASSQVGGLDQETQY

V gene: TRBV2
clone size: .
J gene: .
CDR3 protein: ASSYDRDGYEQY

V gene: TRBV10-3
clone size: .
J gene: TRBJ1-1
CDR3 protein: AISDLGHAHPLNTEAF

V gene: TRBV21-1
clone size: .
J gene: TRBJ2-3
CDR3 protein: ASSSWGGTNLWDTQY

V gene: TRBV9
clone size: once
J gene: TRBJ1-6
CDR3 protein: ASGRDRGGSPLH

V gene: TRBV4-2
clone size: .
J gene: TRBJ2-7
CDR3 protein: ASSQEGPQY